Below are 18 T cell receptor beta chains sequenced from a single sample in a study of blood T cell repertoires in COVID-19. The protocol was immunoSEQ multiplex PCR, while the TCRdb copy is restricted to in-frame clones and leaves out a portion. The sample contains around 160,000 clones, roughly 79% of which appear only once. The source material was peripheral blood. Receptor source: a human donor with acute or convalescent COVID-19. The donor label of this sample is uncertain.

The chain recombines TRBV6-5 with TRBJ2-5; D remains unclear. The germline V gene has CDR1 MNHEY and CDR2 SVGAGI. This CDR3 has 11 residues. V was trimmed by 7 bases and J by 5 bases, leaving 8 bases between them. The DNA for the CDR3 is TGTGCCAGCATCTCCGGGGAGACCCAGTACTTC. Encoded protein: CASISGETQYF.

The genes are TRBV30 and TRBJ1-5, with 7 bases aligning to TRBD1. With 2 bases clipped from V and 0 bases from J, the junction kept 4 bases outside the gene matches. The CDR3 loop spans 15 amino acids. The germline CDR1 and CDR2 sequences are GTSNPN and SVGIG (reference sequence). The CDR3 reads CAWSRGQLSNQPQHF. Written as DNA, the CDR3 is TGTGCCTGGAGTAGGGGACAGCTTAGCAATCAGCCCCAGCATTTT.

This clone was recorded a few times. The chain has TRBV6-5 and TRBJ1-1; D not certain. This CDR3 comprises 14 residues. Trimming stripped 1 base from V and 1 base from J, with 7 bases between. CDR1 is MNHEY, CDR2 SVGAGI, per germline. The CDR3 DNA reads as TGTGCCAGCAGTTACTTTGGCCCGAACACTGAAGCTTTCTTT. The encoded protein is CASSYFGPNTEAFF.

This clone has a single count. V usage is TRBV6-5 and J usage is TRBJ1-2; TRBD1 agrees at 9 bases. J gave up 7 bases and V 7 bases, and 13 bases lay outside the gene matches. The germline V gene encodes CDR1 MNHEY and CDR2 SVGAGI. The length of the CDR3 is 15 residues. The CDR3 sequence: CASTRDRVKGSGYTF. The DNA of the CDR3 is TGTGCCAGCACCAGGGACAGGGTAAAGGGGAGTGGCTACACCTTC.

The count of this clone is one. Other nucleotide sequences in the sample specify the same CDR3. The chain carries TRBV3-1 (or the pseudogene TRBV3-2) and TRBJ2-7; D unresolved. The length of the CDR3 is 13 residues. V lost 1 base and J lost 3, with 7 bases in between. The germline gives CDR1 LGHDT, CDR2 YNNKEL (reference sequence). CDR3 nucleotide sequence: TGTGCCAGCAGCCAAGGAAACAGCTACGAGCAGTACGTC. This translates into CASSQGNSYEQYV.

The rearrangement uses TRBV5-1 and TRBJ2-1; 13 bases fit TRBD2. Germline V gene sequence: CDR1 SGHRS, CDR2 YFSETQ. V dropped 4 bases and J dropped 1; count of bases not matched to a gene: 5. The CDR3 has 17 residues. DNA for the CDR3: TGCGCCAGCAGCGACTGGACTAGCGGGGGTTCCTACAATGAGCAGTTCTTC. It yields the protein CASSDWTSGGSYNEQFF.

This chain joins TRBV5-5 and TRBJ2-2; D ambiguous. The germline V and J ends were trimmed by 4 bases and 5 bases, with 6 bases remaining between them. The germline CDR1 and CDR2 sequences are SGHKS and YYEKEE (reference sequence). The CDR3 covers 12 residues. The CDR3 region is CASSIRTGELFF. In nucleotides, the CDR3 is TGTGCCAGCAGCATCAGAACCGGGGAGCTGTTTTTT.

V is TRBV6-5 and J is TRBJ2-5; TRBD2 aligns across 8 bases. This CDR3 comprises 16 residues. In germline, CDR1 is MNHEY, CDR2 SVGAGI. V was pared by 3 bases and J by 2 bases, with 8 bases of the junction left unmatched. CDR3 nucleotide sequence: TGTGCCAGCAGTTATGGGCTGGTAGCGGGGCAAGAGACCCAGTACTTC. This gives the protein CASSYGLVAGQETQYF.

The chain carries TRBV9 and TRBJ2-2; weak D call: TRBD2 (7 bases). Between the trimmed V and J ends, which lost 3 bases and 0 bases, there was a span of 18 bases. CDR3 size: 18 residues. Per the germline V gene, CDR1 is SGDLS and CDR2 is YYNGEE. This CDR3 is CASSDSRGRAPNTGELFF. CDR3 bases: TGTGCCAGCAGCGATAGTAGGGGGAGGGCTCCGAACACCGGGGAGCTGTTTTTT.

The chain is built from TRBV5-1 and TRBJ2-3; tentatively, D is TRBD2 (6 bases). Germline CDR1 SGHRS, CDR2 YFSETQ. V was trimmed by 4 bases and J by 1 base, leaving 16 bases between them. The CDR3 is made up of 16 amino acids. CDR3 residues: CASSPPMGLGTDTQYF. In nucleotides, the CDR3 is TGCGCCAGCAGCCCCCCCATGGGACTGGGCACAGATACGCAGTATTTT.

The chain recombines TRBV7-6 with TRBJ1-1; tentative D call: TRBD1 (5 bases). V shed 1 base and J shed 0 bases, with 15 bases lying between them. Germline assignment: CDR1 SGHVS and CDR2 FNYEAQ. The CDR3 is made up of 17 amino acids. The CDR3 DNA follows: TGTGCCAGCAGCTTAGAGGCAGGGATCATGATGAACACTGAAGCTTTCTTT. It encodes CASSLEAGIMMNTEAFF.

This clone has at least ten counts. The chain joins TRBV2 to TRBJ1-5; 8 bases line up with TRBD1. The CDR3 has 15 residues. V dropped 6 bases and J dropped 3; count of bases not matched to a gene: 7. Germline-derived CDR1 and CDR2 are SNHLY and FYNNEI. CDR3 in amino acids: CASRRTGGANQPQHF. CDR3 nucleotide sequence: TGTGCCAGCAGACGTACAGGGGGAGCCAATCAGCCCCAGCATTTT.

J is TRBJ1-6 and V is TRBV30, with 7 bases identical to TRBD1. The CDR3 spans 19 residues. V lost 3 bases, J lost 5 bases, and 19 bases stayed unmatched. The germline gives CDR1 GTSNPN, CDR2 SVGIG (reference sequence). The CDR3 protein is CAWRPTRDSQGAHNSPLHF. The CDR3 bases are TGTGCCTGGAGACCGACACGGGACAGCCAAGGGGCTCATAATTCACCCCTCCACTTT.

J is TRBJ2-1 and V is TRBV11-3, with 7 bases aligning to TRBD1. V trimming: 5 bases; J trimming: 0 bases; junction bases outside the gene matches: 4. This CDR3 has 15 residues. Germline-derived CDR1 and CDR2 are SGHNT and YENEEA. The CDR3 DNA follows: TGTGCCAGCAGCGACGGGGACAGCTCCTACAATGAGCAGTTCTTC. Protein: CASSDGDSSYNEQFF.

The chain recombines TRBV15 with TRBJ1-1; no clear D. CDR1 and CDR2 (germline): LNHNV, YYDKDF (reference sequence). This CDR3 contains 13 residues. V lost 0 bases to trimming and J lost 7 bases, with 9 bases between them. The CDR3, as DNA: TGTGCCACCAGCAGAGATGGGAGACTTGAAGCTTTCTTT. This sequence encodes CATSRDGRLEAFF.

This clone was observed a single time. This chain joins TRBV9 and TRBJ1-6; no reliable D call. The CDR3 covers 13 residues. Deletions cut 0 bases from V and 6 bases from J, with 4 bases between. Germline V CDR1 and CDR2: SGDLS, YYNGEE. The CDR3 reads CASSVDFNSPLHF. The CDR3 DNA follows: TGTGCCAGCAGCGTAGACTTTAATTCACCCCTCCACTTT.

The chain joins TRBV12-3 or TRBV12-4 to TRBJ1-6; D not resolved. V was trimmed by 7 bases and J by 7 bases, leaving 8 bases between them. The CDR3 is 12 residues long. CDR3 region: CASNERNSPLHF. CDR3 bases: TGTGCCAGCAACGAGCGGAATTCACCCCTCCACTTT.

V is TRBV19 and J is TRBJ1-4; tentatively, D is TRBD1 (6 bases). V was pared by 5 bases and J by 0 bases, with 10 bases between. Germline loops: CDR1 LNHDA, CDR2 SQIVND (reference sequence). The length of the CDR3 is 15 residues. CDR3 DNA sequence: TGTGCCAGTAGTCGACAGGCTGCAACTAATGAAAAACTGTTTTTT. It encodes CASSRQAATNEKLFF. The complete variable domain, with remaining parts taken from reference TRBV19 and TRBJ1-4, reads DGGITQSPKYLFRKEGQNVTLSCEQNLNHDAMYWYRQDPGQGLRLIYYSQIVNDFQKGDIAEGYSVSREKKESFPLTVTSAQKNPTAFYLCASSRQAATNEKLFFGSGTQLSVL.